These 27 T cell receptor beta chains came from one sample sequenced in a study of cytomegalovirus exposure and HLA in healthy donors. 13 Jbeta primers and 60 Vbeta primers were used for the PCR. Some clones are missing from TCRdb's copy, which holds only in-frame ones; the method was immunoSEQ multiplex PCR. The sample carries about 200,000 clones, approximately 78% recorded once. The specimen sequenced was PBMCs. The receptors were sampled from a woman in her late teens or twenties in good health and CMV-seronegative.

This sequence joins TRBV6-6 and TRBJ2-6; D perhaps matches TRBD2 (5 bases). The CDR3 is 15 amino acids. The germline gives CDR1 MNHNY, CDR2 SVGAGI (reference sequence). V lost 9 bases to trimming and J lost 0 bases, with 12 bases between them. DNA for the CDR3: TGTGCCAGTACTAGGCAGGACTCTGGGGCCAACGTCCTGACTTTC. Translating it yields CASTRQDSGANVLTF.

The genes are TRBV10-1 and TRBJ2-5; perhaps TRBD2 as D (5 bases). This CDR3 contains 14 residues. Germline CDR1 reads WNHNN; CDR2 reads SYGVQD (reference sequence). The ends were cut back, 6 bases at V and 5 bases at J, with 16 bases in the middle. The CDR3 here is CASSANGNWETQYF. CDR3 sequence (DNA): TGCGCCAGCAGCGCGAACGGGAATTGGGAGACCCAGTACTTC.

The count of this clone is one. The chain has TRBV29-1 and TRBJ2-3; D gene unclear. The CDR3 loop spans 12 amino acids. V lost 4 bases and J 2 bases, leaving 7 bases between the germline ends. Germline assignment: CDR1 SQVTM and CDR2 ANQGSEA. The CDR3 here is CSVAGYTDTQYF. CDR3 DNA: TGCAGCGTTGCCGGGTACACAGATACGCAGTATTTT.

This clone was recorded once. The chain is built from TRBV5-6 and TRBJ2-1; perhaps TRBD1 as D (6 bases). The CDR3 length is 15 residues. V lost 0 bases, J lost 4 bases, and 11 bases lay in between. Germline CDR1 and CDR2: SGHDT and YYEEEE. For the CDR3, the DNA is TGTGCCAGCAGCTTGGGTGGGGGCCTGTACAATGAGCAGTTCTTC. Translated, it gives CASSLGGGLYNEQFF.

The CDR3 DNA reads as TGCGCCAGCAGTGATGGACAGGGGGGTACCGGGGAGCTGTTTTTT. This gives the protein CASSDGQGGTGELFF. V and J are TRBV10-1 and TRBJ2-2; 10 nucleotides agree with TRBD1. The germline CDR1 and CDR2 sequences are WNHNN and SYGVQD (reference sequence). Trimming at V came to 3 bases and at J to 5 bases, leaving 3 bases not matched to a gene. The CDR3 has 15 residues.

This clone showed up just a few times. This chain uses TRBV19 with TRBJ2-1, with 9 nucleotides matching TRBD2. Germline values: CDR1 LNHDA, CDR2 SQIVND (reference sequence). The CDR3 sequence is 15 residues long. Trimming took 6 bases from V and 4 from J; bases not matched to a gene: 7. DNA for the CDR3: TGTGCCAGTAGCCGCCTAGCGGGAAAATACAATGAGCAGTTCTTC. Amino acids: CASSRLAGKYNEQFF.

V usage is TRBV7-2 and J usage is TRBJ2-3; 12 nucleotides match TRBD2. The length of the CDR3 is 15 residues. CDR1 and CDR2 from the germline V gene are SGHTA and FQGNSA. J was trimmed by 14 bases and V by 4 bases; bases with no gene match: 13. In DNA form, the CDR3 reads TGTGCCAGCAGCTACCCCTCTAGCGGGAGGGCCCCGTGGTATTTT. This sequence encodes CASSYPSSGRAPWYF. The complete variable domain, with remaining parts taken from reference TRBV7-2 and TRBJ2-3, reads GAGVSQSPSNKVTEKGKDVELRCDPISGHTALYWYRQSLGQGLEFLIYFQGNSAPDKSGLPSDRFSAERTGGSVSTLTIQRTQQEDSAVYLCASSYPSSGRAPWYFGPGTRLTVL.

The rearrangement uses TRBV5-1 and TRBJ2-7; tentatively, D is TRBD1 (5 bases). Germline V gene data show CDR1 as SGHRS and CDR2 as YFSETQ. This CDR3 has 13 residues. Between the trimmed V and J ends, which lost 0 bases and 6 bases, there was a span of 10 bases. The CDR3 sequence is CASSLDQGTEQYV. The DNA for the CDR3 is TGCGCCAGCAGCTTGGATCAGGGAACCGAGCAGTACGTC.

V gene TRBV5-5 combines with J gene TRBJ1-1, with D unclear. CDR3 size: 16 residues. The germline V gene encodes CDR1 SGHKS and CDR2 YYEKEE (reference sequence). The V gene lost 1 base and the J gene lost 5 bases, with 18 bases spanning the gap. In DNA form, the CDR3 reads TGTGCCAGCAGCTTGATAGTGGCGGCGGGGAGGACTGAAGCTTTCTTT. Translation gives CASSLIVAAGRTEAFF.

The gene calls are TRBV30 and TRBJ1-1, with D uncertain. The germline V gene encodes CDR1 GTSNPN and CDR2 SVGIG (reference sequence). This CDR3 is built from 11 residues. With 2 bases removed from V and 7 bases from J, the gap between germline ends came to 8 bases. CDR3 sequence (DNA): TGTGCCTGGAGTCGGGTTGGTGAAGCTTTCTTT. Translated: CAWSRVGEAFF.

This clone was observed once. This sequence joins TRBV27 and TRBJ2-6, with no clear D. V gave up 8 bases and J gave up 0 bases, with 17 bases separating them. This CDR3 region has 17 residues. Germline CDR1 is MNHEY and CDR2 is SMNVEV (reference sequence). The chain's CDR3 is CASDNKGPPSGANVLTF. CDR3 coding DNA: TGTGCCAGCGACAATAAAGGTCCCCCCTCTGGGGCCAACGTCCTGACTTTC.

The rearrangement links TRBV20-1 to TRBJ2-1; D may be TRBD2 (5 bases). The CDR3 is 10 residues long. Trimming pared 6 bases from V and 7 bases from J, leaving 7 bases between. Germline V gene lookup returns CDR1 DFQATT and CDR2 SNEGSKA (reference sequence). Written as DNA, the CDR3 is TGCAGTGCAACTAGGAATGAGCAGTTCTTC. Amino acid sequence: CSATRNEQFF.

A single count supports this clone. The gene calls are TRBV7-9 and TRBJ2-3, with no clear D. This CDR3 spans 12 amino acids. Germline V gene sequence: CDR1 SEHNR, CDR2 FQNEAQ (reference sequence). V lost 5 bases to trimming and J lost 0 bases, with 3 bases between them. The CDR3 sequence is CASSESTDTQYF. CDR3 DNA: TGTGCCAGCAGCGAGAGCACAGATACGCAGTATTTT. The entire variable domain, with the rest obtained from reference TRBV7-9 and TRBJ2-3, is as follows: DTGVSQNPRHKITKRGQNVTFRCDPISEHNRLYWYRQTLGQGPEFLTYFQNEAQLEKSRLLSDRFSAERPKGSFSTLEIQRTEQGDSAMYLCASSESTDTQYFGPGTRLTVL.

The chain links TRBV6-1 to TRBJ2-7; D possibly corresponds to TRBD1 (6 bases). Trimming took off 4 bases at V and 4 bases at J, with 14 bases between the two ends. CDR3 length: 14 residues. CDR1 is MNHNS, CDR2 SASEGT, per germline. CDR3 sequence: CASSAGTREYEQYF. Here the CDR3 DNA reads TGTGCCAGCAGTGCAGGGACACGGGAATACGAGCAGTACTTC.

The V and J genes are TRBV6-5 and TRBJ2-7; TRBD2 agrees at 9 bases. Trimming removed 6 bases from V and 2 bases from J; junction bases left unmatched: 8. Germline assignment: CDR1 MNHEY and CDR2 SVGAGI. This CDR3 is built from 15 residues. The DNA for the CDR3 is TGTGCCAGCAGGACTCTAGCGGGACCCCCCTACGAGCAGTACGTC. It is translated as CASRTLAGPPYEQYV.

The chain is built from TRBV19 and TRBJ2-7; possibly TRBD1 for D (6 bases). CDR1 and CDR2 (germline): LNHDA, SQIVND (reference sequence). The CDR3 has 13 residues. Trimming took off 6 bases at V and 0 bases at J, with 9 bases between the two ends. CDR3 sequence (DNA): TGTGCCAGTAGCGGGACAAACTCCTACGAGCAGTACGTC. Amino acids: CASSGTNSYEQYV.

This chain joins TRBV28 and TRBJ1-4, with D hard to call. This CDR3 has 18 amino acids. Germline loops: CDR1 MDHEN, CDR2 SYDVKM. Trimming stripped 3 bases from V and 6 bases from J, with 23 bases between. The CDR3: CASSFSHANEGADEKLFF. CDR3 DNA sequence: TGTGCCAGCAGTTTCAGCCACGCCAACGAAGGAGCTGATGAAAAACTGTTTTTT.

This clone showed up just a few times. The chain links TRBV27 to TRBJ1-5, with D perhaps matching TRBD1 (5 bases). Germline V gives CDR1 MNHEY, CDR2 SMNVEV (reference sequence). The CDR3 is 14 amino acids. V lost 2 bases to trimming and J lost 6 bases, with 11 bases between them. The CDR3 protein is CASSLQGSGQPQHF. CDR3 nucleotide sequence: TGTGCCAGCAGTTTACAGGGTTCGGGTCAGCCCCAGCATTTT.

The chain carries TRBV2 and TRBJ2-1; 9 nucleotides match TRBD2. J was trimmed by 4 bases and V by 1 base; bases with no gene match: 5. The length of the CDR3 is 16 residues. The V gene's germline CDR1 is SNHLY and CDR2 FYNNEI. For the CDR3, the DNA is TGTGCCAGCAGTGAAGTAAGACTAGCGGTATACAATGAGCAGTTCTTC. This gives the protein CASSEVRLAVYNEQFF.

The chain combines TRBV7-9 with TRBJ2-3, with TRBD2 matching over 9 bases. Germline V gene sequence: CDR1 SEHNR, CDR2 FQNEAQ (reference sequence). The trim removed 5 bases at V and 5 bases at J, leaving 14 bases unmatched. CDR3 size: 17 residues. CDR3: CASSIRLAVVEGDTQYF. The CDR3 DNA is TGTGCCAGCAGCATCCGACTAGCGGTCGTCGAGGGAGATACGCAGTATTTT.

The chain employs TRBV4-2 and TRBJ2-1; D is perhaps TRBD2 (7 bases). Germline CDR1 reads LGHNA; CDR2 reads YNFKEQ. The ends were cut back, 3 bases at V and 8 bases at J, with 23 bases in the middle. CDR3 length: 17 residues. The CDR3 loop is CASSQGAGASVMDEQFF. CDR3 bases: TGTGCCAGCAGCCAGGGGGCGGGAGCGAGCGTCATGGATGAGCAGTTCTTC.

This chain uses TRBV7-6 with TRBJ2-7; 16 bases are a match to TRBD2. The CDR3 loop spans 17 amino acids. V shed 4 bases and J 9 bases; nucleotides not matched to a gene: 12. Germline V lookup: CDR1 SGHVS, CDR2 FNYEAQ. This CDR3 is CASSCLGTSGRADGQYV. CDR3 DNA: TGTGCCAGCAGCTGTCTAGGGACTAGCGGGAGGGCCGACGGGCAGTACGTC.

The chain carries TRBV18 and TRBJ2-5; D is unresolved. The DNA end is more similar to TRBJ2-7, so the J call may be wrong. CDR1 and CDR2 from the germline V gene are KGHSH and LQKENI. This CDR3 comprises 13 residues. The CDR3 bases are TGTGCCAGCTCACCTAGAAGCTCCTACGAGCAGTACTTC. Encoded protein: CASSPRSSYEQYF.

The chain couples TRBV6-6 to TRBJ2-1; 11 nucleotides match TRBD2. The ends lost 4 bases at V and 4 bases at J; junction bases unmatched: 3. In germline, CDR1 is MNHNY, CDR2 SVGAGI (reference sequence). The CDR3 is 15 amino acids. The CDR3 DNA follows: TGTGCCAGCAGTTCGAGACTAGCGGGATACAATGAGCAGTTCTTC. Its protein is CASSSRLAGYNEQFF.

The chain has TRBV27 and TRBJ2-1; 13 bases are shared with TRBD2. Looked up from germline, CDR1 is MNHEY and CDR2 is SMNVEV (reference sequence). V was clipped by 8 bases and J by 9 bases; unmatched bases: 10. This CDR3 spans 15 amino acids. The CDR3 region is CASLPGLAGLGEQFF. In DNA, the CDR3 is TGTGCCAGCTTACCGGGACTAGCGGGATTAGGTGAGCAGTTCTTC.

The chain is built from TRBV6-1 and TRBJ1-5, with a possible D match to TRBD1 (6 bases). Trimming shortened V by 6 bases and J by 4 bases, and 13 bases separated the two germline ends. The CDR3 has 14 residues. Germline loops: CDR1 MNHNS, CDR2 SASEGT. CDR3 protein: CASRPGTYNQPQHF. CDR3 DNA sequence: TGTGCCAGCAGGCCCGGGACATATAATCAGCCCCAGCATTTT.

The CDR3 DNA reads TGCAGCGTTGAATCGCCAGGGCCGCACTACAATGAGCAGTTCTTC. Translating gives CSVESPGPHYNEQFF. This chain uses TRBV29-1 with TRBJ2-1; D may be TRBD1 (5 bases). The CDR3 length is 15 residues. Germline CDR1 and CDR2: SQVTM and ANQGSEA. V was pared by 2 bases and J by 3 bases, with 14 bases between.